This T cell receptor (beta chain) emerged from a study of identical twins. This clonotype has a handful of counts. TCRdb called the 5' RACE reads again in MiXCR, with one record for every CDR3 protein. The profile covers around 370,000 distinct CDR3 sequences, with 7% to 9.5% appearing a single time and over 7% taken by the ten largest. Sequenced: naive T cells sorted from blood. This TCR was sampled from a woman aged 45-65 years in good health.

This chain's CDR3 is CASSLGRLAELAKNIQYF. DNA of the CDR3: TGTGCCAGCAGCTTAGGGCGCTTAGCGGAGTTAGCCAAAAACATTCAGTACTTC. The chain is built from TRBV11-2 and TRBJ2-4; possibly TRBD2 for D (6 bases). Germline loops: CDR1 SGHAT, CDR2 FQNNGV. V was shortened by 1 base and J by 0 bases, with 16 bases between the two germline ends. There are 18 residues in the CDR3. Full variable domain (rest looked up from reference TRBV11-2 and TRBJ2-4): EAGVAQSPRYKIIEKRQSVAFWCNPISGHATLYWYQQILGQGPKLLIQFQNNGVVDDSQLPKDRFSAERLKGVDSTLKIQPAKLEDSAVYLCASSLGRLAELAKNIQYFGAGTRLSVL.